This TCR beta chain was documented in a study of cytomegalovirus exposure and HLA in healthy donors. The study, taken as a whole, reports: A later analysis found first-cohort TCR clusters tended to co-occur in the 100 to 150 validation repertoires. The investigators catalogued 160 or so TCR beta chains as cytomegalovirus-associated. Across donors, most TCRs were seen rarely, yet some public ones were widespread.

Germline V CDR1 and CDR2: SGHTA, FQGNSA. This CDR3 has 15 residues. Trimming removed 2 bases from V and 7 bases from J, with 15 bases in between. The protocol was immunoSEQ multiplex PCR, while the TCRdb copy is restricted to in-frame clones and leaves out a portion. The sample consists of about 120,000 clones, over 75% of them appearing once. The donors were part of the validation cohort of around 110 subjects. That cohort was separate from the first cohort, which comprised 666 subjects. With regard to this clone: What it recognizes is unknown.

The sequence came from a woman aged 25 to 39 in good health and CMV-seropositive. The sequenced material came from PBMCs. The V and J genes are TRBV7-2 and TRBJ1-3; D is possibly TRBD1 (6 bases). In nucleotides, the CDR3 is TGTGCCAGCAGCTTAACCGGCAGGGGAGGGAACACCATATATTTT. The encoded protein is CASSLTGRGGNTIYF.